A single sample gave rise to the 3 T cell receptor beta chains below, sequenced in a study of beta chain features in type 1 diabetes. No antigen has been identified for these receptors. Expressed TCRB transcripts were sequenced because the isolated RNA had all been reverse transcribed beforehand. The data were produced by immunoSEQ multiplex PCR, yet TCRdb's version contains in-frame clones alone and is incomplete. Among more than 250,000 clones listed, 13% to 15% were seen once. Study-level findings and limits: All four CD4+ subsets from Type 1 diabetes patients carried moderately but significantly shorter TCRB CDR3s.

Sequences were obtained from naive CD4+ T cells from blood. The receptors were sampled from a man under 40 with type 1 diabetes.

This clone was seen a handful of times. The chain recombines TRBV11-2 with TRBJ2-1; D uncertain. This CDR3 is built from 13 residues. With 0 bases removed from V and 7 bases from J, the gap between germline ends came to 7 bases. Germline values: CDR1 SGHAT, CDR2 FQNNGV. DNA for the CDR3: TGTGCCAGCAGCTTAGATCCCGGGAATGAGCAGTTCTTC. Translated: CASSLDPGNEQFF.

The CDR3 loop is CASSQEWGDEQYF. The CDR3 DNA sequence: TGTGCCAGCAGTCAAGAGTGGGGCGACGAGCAGTACTTC. This chain links TRBV28 with TRBJ2-7; a weak D match, TRBD1 (5 bases). V lost 5 bases to trimming and J lost 5 bases, with 13 bases between them. Germline V gene sequence: CDR1 MDHEN, CDR2 SYDVKM. The CDR3 consists of 13 residues. The variable domain in full, completed from reference TRBV28 and TRBJ2-7, reads DVKVTQSSRYLVKRTGEKVFLECVQDMDHENMFWYRQDPGLGLRLIYFSYDVKMKEKGDIPEGYSVSREKKERFSLILESASTNQTSMYLCASSQEWGDEQYFGPGTRLTVT.

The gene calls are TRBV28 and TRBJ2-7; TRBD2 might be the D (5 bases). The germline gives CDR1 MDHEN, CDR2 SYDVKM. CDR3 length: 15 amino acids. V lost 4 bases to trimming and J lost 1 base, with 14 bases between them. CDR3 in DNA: TGTGCCAGCAGTTACGTCAGCGGAGAGTCCTACGAGCAGTACTTC. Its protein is CASSYVSGESYEQYF.